These 29 T cell receptor beta chains originate from one sample sequenced in a study of OX40 agonist ivuxolimab in advanced cancers. The method was immunoSEQ multiplex PCR; TCRdb's version includes in-frame clones alone and lacks a portion of them. The sample holds 100,000 or so clones; roughly 95% are singletons and the top ten take around 2%. The source material was CD4+ or CD8+ T cells sorted from blood, sampled in a trial of the OX40 agonist ivuxolimab. All receptors derive from an adult with an advanced solid tumor such as melanoma, head and neck, liver or kidney cancer.

The chain carries TRBV19 and TRBJ2-1, with 10 nucleotides matching TRBD1. CDR3 length: 12 residues. Trimming removed 1 base from V and 15 bases from J; junction bases left unmatched: 3. Germline V gene lookup returns CDR1 LNHDA and CDR2 SQIVND (reference sequence). The CDR3: CASSIAGQGTFF. CDR3 in DNA: TGTGCCAGTAGTATAGCGGGACAGGGGACGTTCTTC.

The chain is built from TRBV9 and TRBJ2-7, with 7 bases aligning to TRBD1. CDR1 and CDR2 from the germline V gene are SGDLS and YYNGEE. This CDR3 is 15 amino acids long. The J segment lost 5 bases and the V segment lost 0 bases, leaving 8 bases of the junction unmatched. The CDR3 reads CASSVGGRGRNEQYF. The CDR3 DNA sequence: TGTGCCAGCAGCGTAGGTGGTAGGGGGCGAAACGAGCAGTACTTC. Using reference TRBV9 and TRBJ2-7 for the parts outside the CDR3, the full variable domain is DSGVTQTPKHLITATGQRVTLRCSPRSGDLSVYWYQQSLDQGLQFLIQYYNGEERAKGNILERFSAQQFPDLHSELNLSSLELGDSALYFCASSVGGRGRNEQYFGPGTRLTVT.

The chain carries TRBV6-5 and TRBJ2-1; TRBD2 matches at 12 bases. The trim removed 5 bases at V and 9 bases at J, leaving 5 bases unmatched. This CDR3 has 14 amino acids. Germline V gene sequence: CDR1 MNHEY, CDR2 SVGAGI. The CDR3 nucleotides are TGTGCCAGCAGTCCTCTAGCGGGAGGGGGTGAGCAGTTCTTC. This gives the protein CASSPLAGGGEQFF.

In the case of this clone: The junction departs from germline at one end; a sequencing error may be responsible. The rearrangement links TRBV7-9 to TRBJ2-5; D possibly corresponds to TRBD1 (6 bases). The CDR3 consists of 19 residues. From germline, CDR1 is SEHNR and CDR2 FQNEAQ (reference sequence). The DNA for the CDR3 is TGTGCCAGCAGCCGCACATATGGGGGCAGGAACGTCTCCCAAGGGACCCAGTACTTC. It encodes CASSRTYGGRNVSQGTQYF.

J is TRBJ2-2 and V is TRBV18; 7 nucleotides agree with TRBD2. Germline CDR1 and CDR2: KGHSH and LQKENI. The length of the CDR3 is 16 residues. V was clipped by 3 bases and J by 7 bases; unmatched bases: 11. The CDR3 DNA is TGTGCCAGCTCACCCGAACACCGACTAGCCTACGGGGAGCTGTTTTTT. It is translated as CASSPEHRLAYGELFF.

CDR3 amino acids: CATSRDKLPGETQYF. DNA of the CDR3: TGTGCCACCAGCAGAGATAAATTGCCGGGGGAGACCCAGTACTTC. The chain uses TRBV15 and TRBJ2-5; D might be TRBD2 (5 bases). Trimming took off 0 bases at V and 5 bases at J, with 13 bases between the two ends. Germline CDR1 and CDR2: LNHNV and YYDKDF (reference sequence). This CDR3 is built from 15 residues.

The chain carries TRBV4-1 and TRBJ2-7; the D call may be TRBD1 or TRBD2 (5 bases each). V lost 0 bases and J lost 6, with 9 bases in between. The CDR3 is 13 residues long. Germline V gene sequence: CDR1 MGHRA, CDR2 YSYEKL. The CDR3 bases are TGCGCCAGCAGCCAAGATCGAGGGGTCGAGCAGTACTTC. Its translation: CASSQDRGVEQYF.

The chain is built from TRBV5-4 and TRBJ2-7; possibly TRBD1 for D (6 bases). CDR1 and CDR2 from the germline V gene are SGHNT and YYREEE (reference sequence). The CDR3 loop spans 12 amino acids. V lost 3 bases and J lost 4, with 8 bases in between. CDR3 coding DNA: TGTGCCAGCAGCTCAGGGGTATACGAGCAGTACTTC. Translating it yields CASSSGVYEQYF. Drawing the rest from reference TRBV5-4 and TRBJ2-7, the complete variable domain is ETGVTQSPTHLIKTRGQQVTLRCSSQSGHNTVSWYQQALGQGPQFIFQYYREEENGRGNFPPRFSGLQFPNYSSELNVNALELDDSALYLCASSSGVYEQYFGPGTRLTVT.

This clone was observed once. The V and J genes are TRBV28 and TRBJ2-2; D remains ambiguous. CDR1 and CDR2 from the germline V gene are MDHEN and SYDVKM. The V gene lost 2 bases and the J gene lost 6 bases, with 4 bases spanning the gap. The CDR3 totals 12 residues. Here the CDR3 reads CASSLISGELFF. The CDR3 DNA follows: TGTGCCAGCAGTTTAATTTCCGGGGAGCTGTTTTTT.

This chain joins TRBV7-8 and TRBJ1-1; a possible D gene is TRBD1 (5 bases). Trimming took 1 base from V and 1 from J, leaving 13 bases between them. Germline V gene sequence: CDR1 SGHVS, CDR2 FQNEAQ. This CDR3 region has 16 residues. CDR3 protein: CASSLGLGTWNTEAFF. Here the CDR3 DNA reads TGTGCCAGCAGCTTAGGACTCGGGACTTGGAACACTGAAGCTTTCTTT.

CDR3 in amino acids: CASSLGNSGVGNEQFF. The DNA for the CDR3 is TGTGCCAGCAGCTTGGGTAATAGCGGGGTCGGGAATGAGCAGTTCTTC. The chain has TRBV7-2 and TRBJ2-1, with 8 nucleotides matching TRBD2. Germline V CDR1 and CDR2: SGHTA, FQGNSA. With 3 bases clipped from V and 7 bases from J, the junction kept 11 bases outside the gene matches. CDR3 length: 16 residues.

V usage is TRBV28 and J usage is TRBJ2-5; no clear D. Trimming left V 3 bases short and J 3 bases short, with 11 bases between. Germline values: CDR1 MDHEN, CDR2 SYDVKM. This CDR3 has 14 amino acids. The CDR3 DNA reads as TGTGCCAGCAGTTTGGTGGGTTTGGAAGAGACCCAGTACTTC. It encodes CASSLVGLEETQYF.

The chain couples TRBV7-9 to TRBJ2-1; D is possibly TRBD2 (5 bases). The CDR3 consists of 15 residues. V was trimmed by 5 bases and J by 3 bases, leaving 14 bases between them. Per germline, CDR1 SEHNR and CDR2 FQNEAQ (reference sequence). CDR3 sequence (DNA): TGTGCCAGCAGCCCCGGGGTCACCAACTACAATGAGCAGTTCTTC. This translates into CASSPGVTNYNEQFF.

The V call is TRBV2, the J call TRBJ2-3; 9 bases are shared with TRBD1. Losses at the gene ends were 6 bases for V and 5 bases for J; bases not matched to a gene: 12. The CDR3 is made up of 16 amino acids. The germline V gene encodes CDR1 SNHLY and CDR2 FYNNEI. The CDR3 nucleotides are TGTGCCAGCAGAGACCCACAGGGGGCGCGTGGAGATACGCAGTATTTT. This encodes CASRDPQGARGDTQYF.

The rearrangement uses TRBV27 and TRBJ2-7; D not resolved. This CDR3 comprises 14 residues. Germline CDR1 MNHEY, CDR2 SMNVEV (reference sequence). Trimming shortened V by 5 bases and J by 0 bases, and 11 bases separated the two germline ends. The CDR3 sequence: CASSQLPSSYEQYF. For the CDR3, the DNA is TGTGCCAGCAGTCAACTCCCGAGCTCCTACGAGCAGTACTTC.

The V gene is TRBV12-5, the J gene TRBJ2-2, with D possibly TRBD1 on 6 matching bases. Germline assignment: CDR1 LGHNT and CDR2 FRNRAP. The ends were cut back, 3 bases at V and 5 bases at J, with 13 bases in the middle. The CDR3 is made up of 15 amino acids. The CDR3 loop is CASGLIQGRTGELFF. The CDR3 coding sequence is TGTGCTAGTGGTTTAATTCAGGGGAGAACCGGGGAGCTGTTTTTT.

The chain carries TRBV11-2 and TRBJ1-5; the D is unclear. The CDR3 extends over 13 amino acids. The germline V gene has CDR1 SGHAT and CDR2 FQNNGV. The V end lost 2 bases, the J end lost 8 bases, and 10 bases lay between the germline ends. This CDR3 is CASSLWATEPQHF. The CDR3 coding sequence is TGTGCCAGCAGCTTATGGGCAACGGAGCCCCAGCATTTT.

The rearrangement joins TRBV4-1 to TRBJ1-5; a weak D match, TRBD1 (6 bases). The CDR3 runs to 17 residues. Germline CDR1 and CDR2: MGHRA and YSYEKL. The V end lost 4 bases, the J end lost 0 bases, and 16 bases lay between the germline ends. CDR3 bases: TGCGCCAGCAGCCTCCGAGCGGGGGCAAATAGCAATCAGCCCCAGCATTTT. Amino acids: CASSLRAGANSNQPQHF.

V usage is TRBV7-8 and J usage is TRBJ2-2; D may be TRBD2 (5 bases). The CDR3 spans 16 residues. Germline V lookup: CDR1 SGHVS, CDR2 FQNEAQ. V gave up 2 bases and J gave up 0 bases, with 10 bases separating them. The DNA for the CDR3 is TGTGCCAGCAGCTTATTAGCGTTGACGAACACCGGGGAGCTGTTTTTT. Protein sequence: CASSLLALTNTGELFF.

This chain joins TRBV28 and TRBJ2-3; TRBD2 agrees at 7 bases. This CDR3 spans 16 amino acids. Germline CDR1 reads MDHEN; CDR2 reads SYDVKM. The trim removed 6 bases at V and 4 bases at J, leaving 13 bases unmatched. The CDR3 coding sequence is TGTGCCAGCAGAGACCTTTCTGGCGGGGGTCCAGATACGCAGTATTTT. The encoded protein is CASRDLSGGGPDTQYF. The whole variable domain, remainder taken from reference TRBV28 and TRBJ2-3, is DVKVTQSSRYLVKRTGEKVFLECVQDMDHENMFWYRQDPGLGLRLIYFSYDVKMKEKGDIPEGYSVSREKKERFSLILESASTNQTSMYLCASRDLSGGGPDTQYFGPGTRLTVL.

The genes are TRBV6-5 and TRBJ1-1; 8 bases line up with TRBD1. The CDR3 has 14 residues. Germline-derived CDR1 and CDR2 are MNHEY and SVGAGI. Losses at the gene ends were 5 bases for V and 5 bases for J; bases not matched to a gene: 7. The CDR3 nucleotides are TGTGCCAGCAGTACCCAGGGGGCTGGAACTGAAGCTTTCTTT. It specifies CASSTQGAGTEAFF.

DNA for the CDR3: TGTGCCAGCAGCCCACTAGCGGGAGGTAGCGAGACCCAGTACTTC. The encoded protein is CASSPLAGGSETQYF. The rearrangement links TRBV28 to TRBJ2-5, with 12 bases fitting TRBD2. V shed 6 bases, J shed 5 bases, and the junction held 7 bases outside the gene matches. This CDR3 is 15 amino acids long. From germline, CDR1 is MDHEN and CDR2 SYDVKM.

CDR3 amino acids: CASSARSGWEQYF. The CDR3 DNA follows: TGTGCCAGTAGTGCCCGATCCGGGTGGGAGCAGTACTTC. This rearrangement joins TRBV19 to TRBJ2-7; the D is unclear. Between the trimmed V and J ends, which lost 5 bases and 7 bases, there was a span of 15 bases. This CDR3 has 13 residues. CDR1 and CDR2 from the germline V gene are LNHDA and SQIVND (reference sequence).

The V call is TRBV27, the J call TRBJ1-1, with 7 bases fitting TRBD1. This CDR3 has 18 amino acids. V lost 7 bases and J lost 5; bases outside the gene matches: 22. Germline V CDR1 and CDR2: MNHEY, SMNVEV (reference sequence). DNA of the CDR3: TGTGCCAGCAACCCGACAGGGCCGGAGGGTTTCGCGTGGACTGAAGCTTTCTTT. As protein: CASNPTGPEGFAWTEAFF.

This chain connects TRBV27 to TRBJ2-7, with a weak D call TRBD2 (6 bases). The CDR3 extends over 15 amino acids. Germline V gene data show CDR1 as MNHEY and CDR2 as SMNVEV (reference sequence). The V and J ends lost 5 bases and 2 bases respectively, with 16 bases between them. The CDR3 DNA is TGTGCCAGCAGTACGCGCGGGACCGTAGCCTACGAGCAGTACTTC. This gives the protein CASSTRGTVAYEQYF.

As DNA, the CDR3 is TGTGCCAGTAGTATAGTCTCGACAGGGGTAGAGACCCAGTACTTC. This sequence encodes CASSIVSTGVETQYF. V is TRBV19 and J is TRBJ2-5, with 8 bases that match TRBD1. From germline, CDR1 is LNHDA and CDR2 SQIVND (reference sequence). The CDR3 is 15 residues long. With 1 base clipped from V and 4 bases from J, the junction kept 5 bases outside the gene matches.

V is TRBV29-1 and J is TRBJ1-1; 7 bases line up with TRBD1. J was trimmed by 2 bases and V by 5 bases; bases with no gene match: 5. Germline values: CDR1 SQVTM, CDR2 ANQGSEA. This CDR3 is built from 13 residues. This chain's CDR3 is CSVRTGLNTEAFF. As DNA, the CDR3 is TGCAGCGTTCGGACAGGACTAAACACTGAAGCTTTCTTT.

The J gene is TRBJ2-3, the V gene TRBV27; 14 bases map to TRBD2. Germline CDR1 and CDR2: MNHEY and SMNVEV (reference sequence). Trimming at V came to 5 bases and at J to 9 bases, leaving 7 bases not matched to a gene. The CDR3 loop spans 15 amino acids. CDR3 sequence (DNA): TGTGCCAGCAGTCCAGGACTAGCGGGAGGTGTAACGCAGTATTTT. Translating gives CASSPGLAGGVTQYF.

CDR3 nucleotide sequence: TGTGCCAGCAGCCCCCCGGACGGGCTTTCCGGGGAGCTGTTTTTT. It yields the protein CASSPPDGLSGELFF. The J gene is TRBJ2-2, the V gene TRBV9, with D uncertain. The CDR3 totals 15 residues. The V and J ends lost 4 bases and 6 bases respectively, with 16 bases between them. Germline CDR1 is SGDLS and CDR2 is YYNGEE.